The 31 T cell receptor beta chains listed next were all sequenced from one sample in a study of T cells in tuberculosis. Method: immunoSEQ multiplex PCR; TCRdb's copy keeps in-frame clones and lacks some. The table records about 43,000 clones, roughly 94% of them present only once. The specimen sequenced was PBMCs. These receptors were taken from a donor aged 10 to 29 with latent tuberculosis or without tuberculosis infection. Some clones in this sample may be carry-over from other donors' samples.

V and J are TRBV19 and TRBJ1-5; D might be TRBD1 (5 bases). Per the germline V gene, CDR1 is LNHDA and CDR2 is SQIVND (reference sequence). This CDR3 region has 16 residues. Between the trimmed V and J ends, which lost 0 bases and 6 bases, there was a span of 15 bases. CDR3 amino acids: CASSIDFGRGGQPQHF. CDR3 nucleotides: TGTGCCAGTAGTATAGATTTTGGGAGGGGCGGTCAGCCCCAGCATTTT. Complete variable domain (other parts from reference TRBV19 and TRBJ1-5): DGGITQSPKYLFRKEGQNVTLSCEQNLNHDAMYWYRQDPGQGLRLIYYSQIVNDFQKGDIAEGYSVSREKKESFPLTVTSAQKNPTAFYLCASSIDFGRGGQPQHFGDGTRLSIL.

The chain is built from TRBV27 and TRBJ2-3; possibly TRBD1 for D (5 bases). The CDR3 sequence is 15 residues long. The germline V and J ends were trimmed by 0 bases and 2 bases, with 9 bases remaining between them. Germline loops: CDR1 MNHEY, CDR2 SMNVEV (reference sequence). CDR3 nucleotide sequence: TGTGCCAGCAGTTTATCGGACACGGTCACAGATACGCAGTATTTT. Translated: CASSLSDTVTDTQYF.

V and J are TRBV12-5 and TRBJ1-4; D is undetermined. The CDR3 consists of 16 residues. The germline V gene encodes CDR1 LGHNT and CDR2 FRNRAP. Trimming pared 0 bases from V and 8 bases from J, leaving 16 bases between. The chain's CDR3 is CASGLVLGRIGEKLFF. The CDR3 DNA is TGTGCTAGTGGTTTGGTACTAGGGCGTATAGGGGAAAAACTGTTTTTT.

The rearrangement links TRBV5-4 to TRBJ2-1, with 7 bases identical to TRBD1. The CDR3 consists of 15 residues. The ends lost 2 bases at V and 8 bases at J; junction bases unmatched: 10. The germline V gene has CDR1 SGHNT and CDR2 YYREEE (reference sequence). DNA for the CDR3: TGTGCCAGCAGCTTAAGACAGGGTTTTAGTGATGAGCAGTTCTTC. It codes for CASSLRQGFSDEQFF.

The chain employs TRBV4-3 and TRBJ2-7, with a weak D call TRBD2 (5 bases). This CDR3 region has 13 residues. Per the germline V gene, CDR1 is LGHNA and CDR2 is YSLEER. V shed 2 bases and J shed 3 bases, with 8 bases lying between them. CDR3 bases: TGCGCCAGCAGCCAATTTGAGGGCTACGAGCAGTACTTC. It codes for CASSQFEGYEQYF.

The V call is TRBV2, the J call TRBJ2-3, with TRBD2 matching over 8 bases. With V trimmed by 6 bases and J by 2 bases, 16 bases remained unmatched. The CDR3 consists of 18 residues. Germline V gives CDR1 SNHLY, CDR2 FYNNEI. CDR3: CASSYGRITSGFTDTQYF. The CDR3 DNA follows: TGTGCCAGCAGCTACGGACGAATAACTAGCGGCTTCACAGATACGCAGTATTTT.

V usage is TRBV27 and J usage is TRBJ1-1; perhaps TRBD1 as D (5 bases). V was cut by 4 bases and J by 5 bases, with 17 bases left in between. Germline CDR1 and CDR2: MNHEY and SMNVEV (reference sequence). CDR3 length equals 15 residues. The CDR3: CASSSTLAGRTEAFF. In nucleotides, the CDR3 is TGTGCCAGCAGTTCAACGCTGGCAGGGAGGACTGAAGCTTTCTTT.

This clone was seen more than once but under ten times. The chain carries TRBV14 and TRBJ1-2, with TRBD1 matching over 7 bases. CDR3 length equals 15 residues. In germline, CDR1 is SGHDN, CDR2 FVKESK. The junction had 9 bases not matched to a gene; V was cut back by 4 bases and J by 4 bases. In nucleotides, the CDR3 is TGTGCCAGCAGCCCCCGCCGGGACAGCTTCTATGGCTACACCTTC. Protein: CASSPRRDSFYGYTF.

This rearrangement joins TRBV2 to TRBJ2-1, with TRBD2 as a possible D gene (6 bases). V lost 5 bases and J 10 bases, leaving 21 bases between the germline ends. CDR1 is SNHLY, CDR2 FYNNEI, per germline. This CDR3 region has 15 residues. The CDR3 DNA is TGTGCCAGCAGTCTTGCTTTATTCGCGGAGGGGGAGCAGTTCTTC. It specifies CASSLALFAEGEQFF.

CDR3 DNA: TGCAGCGTTGAAGGTGGGACAGCCACCTCCTACGAGCAGTACTTC. Its protein product is CSVEGGTATSYEQYF. The chain carries TRBV29-1 and TRBJ2-7; 7 nucleotides match TRBD1. This CDR3 contains 15 residues. V dropped 1 base and J dropped 0; count of bases not matched to a gene: 6. The germline gives CDR1 SQVTM, CDR2 ANQGSEA.

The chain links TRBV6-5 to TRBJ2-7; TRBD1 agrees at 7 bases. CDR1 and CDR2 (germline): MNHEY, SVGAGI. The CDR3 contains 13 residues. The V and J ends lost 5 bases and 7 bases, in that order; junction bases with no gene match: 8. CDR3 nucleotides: TGTGCCAGCAGTCGGGGACAGTCTACGGAGCAGTACTTC. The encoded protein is CASSRGQSTEQYF.

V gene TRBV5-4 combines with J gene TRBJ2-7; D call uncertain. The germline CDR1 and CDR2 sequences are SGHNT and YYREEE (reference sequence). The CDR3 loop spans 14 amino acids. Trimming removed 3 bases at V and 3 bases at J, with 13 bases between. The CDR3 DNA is TGTGCCAGCAGCTCGATGCCACTCCTCTACGAGCAGTACTTC. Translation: CASSSMPLLYEQYF.

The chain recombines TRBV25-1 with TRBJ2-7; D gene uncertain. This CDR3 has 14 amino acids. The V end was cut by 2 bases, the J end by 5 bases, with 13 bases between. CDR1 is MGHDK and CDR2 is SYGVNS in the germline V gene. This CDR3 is CASSEVAARNEQYF. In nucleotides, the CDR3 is TGTGCCAGCAGTGAAGTAGCCGCACGGAACGAGCAGTACTTC.

The CDR3 bases are TGTGCCAGCAGCGTAGGCCCTAGGGGAGAGACCCAGTACTTC. This codes for CASSVGPRGETQYF. The V gene is TRBV9, the J gene TRBJ2-5; weak D call: TRBD1 (5 bases). Germline-derived CDR1 and CDR2 are SGDLS and YYNGEE. V lost 0 bases to trimming and J lost 4 bases, with 10 bases between them. The CDR3 has 14 amino acids.

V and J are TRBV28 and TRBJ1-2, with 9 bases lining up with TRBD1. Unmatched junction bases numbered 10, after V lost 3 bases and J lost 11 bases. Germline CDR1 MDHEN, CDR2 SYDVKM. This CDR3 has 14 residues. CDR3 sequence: CASSLPRGQGKYTF. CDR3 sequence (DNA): TGTGCCAGCAGTTTGCCCCGTGGACAGGGGAAATACACCTTC.

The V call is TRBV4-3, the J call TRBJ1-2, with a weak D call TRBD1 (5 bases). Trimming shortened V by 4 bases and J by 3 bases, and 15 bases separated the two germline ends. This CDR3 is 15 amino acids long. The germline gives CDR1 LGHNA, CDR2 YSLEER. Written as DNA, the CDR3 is TGCGCCAGCAGCCGCCGACAGCATAGGGACTATGGCTACACCTTC. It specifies CASSRRQHRDYGYTF.

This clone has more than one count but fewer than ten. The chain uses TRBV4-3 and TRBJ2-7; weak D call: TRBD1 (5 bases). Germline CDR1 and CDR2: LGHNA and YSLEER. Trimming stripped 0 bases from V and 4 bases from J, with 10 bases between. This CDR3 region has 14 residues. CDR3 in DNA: TGCGCCAGCAGCCAAGATTGGGGCGGTTACGAGCAGTACTTC. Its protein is CASSQDWGGYEQYF.

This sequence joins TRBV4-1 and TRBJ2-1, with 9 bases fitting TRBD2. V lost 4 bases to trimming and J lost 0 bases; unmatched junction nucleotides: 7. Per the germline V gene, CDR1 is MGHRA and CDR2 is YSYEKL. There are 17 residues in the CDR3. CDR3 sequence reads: CASSRIPGLASYNEQFF. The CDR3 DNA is TGCGCCAGCAGCCGAATACCGGGACTAGCCTCCTACAATGAGCAGTTCTTC.

As DNA, the CDR3 is TGTGCCATCAGTGAGTCGTTGGGGGACAGTAAGCCTCTACGGAATGAGCAGTTCTTC. Amino acids: CAISESLGDSKPLRNEQFF. The gene calls are TRBV10-3 and TRBJ2-1, with 7 bases fitting TRBD1. Germline V gene lookup returns CDR1 ENHRY and CDR2 SYGVKD. CDR3 length equals 19 residues. The J segment lost 7 bases and the V segment lost 0 bases, leaving 18 bases of the junction unmatched.

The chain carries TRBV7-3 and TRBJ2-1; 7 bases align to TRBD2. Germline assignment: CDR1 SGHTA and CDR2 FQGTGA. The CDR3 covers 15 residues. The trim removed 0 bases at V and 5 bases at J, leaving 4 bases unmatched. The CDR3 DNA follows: TGTGCCAGCAGCTTAACACTAGCGATCGACAATGAGCAGTTCTTC. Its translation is CASSLTLAIDNEQFF.

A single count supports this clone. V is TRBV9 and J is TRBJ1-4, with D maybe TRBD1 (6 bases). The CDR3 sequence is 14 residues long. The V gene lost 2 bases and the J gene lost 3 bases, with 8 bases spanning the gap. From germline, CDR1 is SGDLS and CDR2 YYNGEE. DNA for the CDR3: TGTGCCAGCAGCGTTACAGGGTCTAATGAAAAACTGTTTTTT. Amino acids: CASSVTGSNEKLFF.

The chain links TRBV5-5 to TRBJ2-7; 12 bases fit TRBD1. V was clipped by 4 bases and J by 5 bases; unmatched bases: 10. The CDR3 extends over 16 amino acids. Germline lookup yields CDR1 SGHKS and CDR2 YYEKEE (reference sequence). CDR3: CASSPDTGTGGDEQYF. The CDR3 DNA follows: TGTGCCAGCAGCCCAGACACAGGGACAGGGGGCGACGAGCAGTACTTC. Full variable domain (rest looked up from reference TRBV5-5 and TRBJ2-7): DAGVTQSPTHLIKTRGQQVTLRCSPISGHKSVSWYQQVLGQGPQFIFQYYEKEERGRGNFPDRFSARQFPNYSSELNVNALLLGDSALYLCASSPDTGTGGDEQYFGPGTRLTVT.

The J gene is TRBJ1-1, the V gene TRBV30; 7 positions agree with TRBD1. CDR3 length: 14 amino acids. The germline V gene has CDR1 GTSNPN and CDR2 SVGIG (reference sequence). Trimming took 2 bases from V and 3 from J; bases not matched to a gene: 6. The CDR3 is CAWSRGTEHTEAFF. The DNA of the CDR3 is TGTGCCTGGAGTAGAGGGACAGAGCACACTGAAGCTTTCTTT. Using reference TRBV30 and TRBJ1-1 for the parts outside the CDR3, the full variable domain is SQTIHQWPATLVQPVGSPLSLECTVEGTSNPNLYWYRQAAGRGLQLLFYSVGIGQISSEVPQNLSASRPQDRQFILSSKKLLLSDSGFYLCAWSRGTEHTEAFFGQGTRLTVV.

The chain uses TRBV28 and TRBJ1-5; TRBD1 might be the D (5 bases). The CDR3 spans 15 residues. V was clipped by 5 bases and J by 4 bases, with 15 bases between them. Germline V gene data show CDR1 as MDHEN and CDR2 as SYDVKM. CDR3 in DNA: TGTGCCAGCAGTCTGGCCAGCAGGGATAATCAGCCCCAGCATTTT. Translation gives CASSLASRDNQPQHF.

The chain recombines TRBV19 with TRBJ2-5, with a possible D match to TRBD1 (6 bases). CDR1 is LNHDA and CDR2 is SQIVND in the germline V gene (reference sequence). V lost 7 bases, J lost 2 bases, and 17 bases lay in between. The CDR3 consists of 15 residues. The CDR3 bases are TGTGCCAGTACCTTAGGGACAAGTCCACAAGAGACCCAGTACTTC. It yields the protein CASTLGTSPQETQYF.

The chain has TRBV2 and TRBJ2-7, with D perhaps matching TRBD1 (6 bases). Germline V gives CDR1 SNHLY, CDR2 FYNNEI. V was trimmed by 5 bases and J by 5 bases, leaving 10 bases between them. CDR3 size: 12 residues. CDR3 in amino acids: CASSYDRNEQYF. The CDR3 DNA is TGTGCCAGCAGTTACGACAGGAACGAGCAGTACTTC.

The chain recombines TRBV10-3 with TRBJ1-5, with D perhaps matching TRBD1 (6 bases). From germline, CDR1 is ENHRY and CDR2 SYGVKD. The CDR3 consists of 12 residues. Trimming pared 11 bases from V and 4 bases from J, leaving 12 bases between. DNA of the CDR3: TGTGCCTCAGGGGACGATAATCAGCCCCAGCATTTT. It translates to CASGDDNQPQHF.

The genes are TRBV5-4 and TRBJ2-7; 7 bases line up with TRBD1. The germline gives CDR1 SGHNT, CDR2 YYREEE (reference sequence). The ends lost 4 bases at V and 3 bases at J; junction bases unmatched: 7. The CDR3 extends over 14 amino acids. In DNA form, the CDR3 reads TGTGCCAGCAGCCACCGGGACAGCAACTACGAGCAGTACTTC. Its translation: CASSHRDSNYEQYF.

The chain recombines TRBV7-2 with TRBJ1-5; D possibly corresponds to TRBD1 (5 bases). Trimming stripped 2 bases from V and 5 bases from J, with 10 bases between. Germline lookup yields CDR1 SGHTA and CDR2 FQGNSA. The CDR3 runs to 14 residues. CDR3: CASSLTGRDQPQHF. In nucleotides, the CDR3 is TGTGCCAGCAGCTTAACAGGCAGGGATCAGCCCCAGCATTTT. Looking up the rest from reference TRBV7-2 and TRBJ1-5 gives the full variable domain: GAGVSQSPSNKVTEKGKDVELRCDPISGHTALYWYRQSLGQGLEFLIYFQGNSAPDKSGLPSDRFSAERTGGSVSTLTIQRTQQEDSAVYLCASSLTGRDQPQHFGDGTRLSIL.

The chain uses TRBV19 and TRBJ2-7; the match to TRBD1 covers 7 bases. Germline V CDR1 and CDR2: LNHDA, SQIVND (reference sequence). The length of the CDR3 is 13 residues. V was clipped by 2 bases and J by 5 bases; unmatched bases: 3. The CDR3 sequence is CASSIKQGNEQYF. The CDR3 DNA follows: TGTGCCAGTAGTATAAAACAGGGGAACGAGCAGTACTTC.

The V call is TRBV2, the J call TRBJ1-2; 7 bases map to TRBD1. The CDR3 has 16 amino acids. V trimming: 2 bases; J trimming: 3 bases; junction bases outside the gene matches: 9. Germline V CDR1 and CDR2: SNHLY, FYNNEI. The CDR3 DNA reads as TGTGCCAGCAGTGAAATACAGGGGATTGGGGACTATGGCTACACCTTC. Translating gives CASSEIQGIGDYGYTF.